These 2 T cell receptor beta chains share one sample of origin, sequenced in a study of T cells in Graves' hyperthyroidism and ophthalmopathy. Amplified TCR beta CDR3 regions came from RNA transcripts. Initially, a first-round RT-PCR of the TCR CDR3 employed the HTBI primer set. TCRdb independently ran MiXCR on the multiplex PCR reads; one entry per CDR3 protein. The sample lists about 700,000 distinct CDR3 sequences; 11% to 15% were seen once. The material sequenced was blood. The receptors were sampled from a woman in her late teens or twenties with Graves' hyperthyroidism.

At least ten counts were recorded for this clonotype. This sequence joins TRBV18 and TRBJ2-3; no definite D call. Per the germline V gene, CDR1 is KGHSH and CDR2 is LQKENI. Trimming took off 2 bases at V and 0 bases at J, with 6 bases between the two ends. This CDR3 contains 14 residues. CDR3 region: CASSPSSSTDTQYF. The DNA of the CDR3 is TGTGCCAGCTCACCATCATCTAGCACAGATACGCAGTATTTT.

This clonotype was seen repeatedly, ten times or more. The chain recombines TRBV2 with TRBJ2-2, with 9 bases lining up with TRBD2. CDR3 length: 15 residues. The J segment lost 2 bases and the V segment lost 7 bases, leaving 5 bases of the junction unmatched. Germline CDR1 is SNHLY and CDR2 is FYNNEI. This CDR3 reads CASTRLADNTGELFF. CDR3 DNA: TGTGCCAGCACAAGACTAGCGGATAACACCGGGGAGCTGTTTTTT.